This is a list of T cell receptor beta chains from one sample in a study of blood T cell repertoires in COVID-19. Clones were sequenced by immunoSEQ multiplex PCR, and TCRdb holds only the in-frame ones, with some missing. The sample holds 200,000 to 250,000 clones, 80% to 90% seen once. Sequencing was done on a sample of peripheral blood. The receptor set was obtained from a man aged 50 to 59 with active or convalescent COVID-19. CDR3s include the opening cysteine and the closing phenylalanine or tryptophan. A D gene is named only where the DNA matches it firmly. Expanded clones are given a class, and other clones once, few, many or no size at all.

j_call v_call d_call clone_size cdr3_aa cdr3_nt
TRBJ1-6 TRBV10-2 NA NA CSTSIGDNSPLHF TGCTCGACGTCCATAGGGGATAATTCACCCCTCCACTTT
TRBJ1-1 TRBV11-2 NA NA CASSLESYTEAFF TGTGCCAGCAGCTTAGAGTCCTACACTGAAGCTTTCTTT
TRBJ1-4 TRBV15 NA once CATSRKEEKLFF TGTGCCACCAGCAGAAAAGAGGAAAAACTGTTTTTT
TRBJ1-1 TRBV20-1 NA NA CSARVTTEAFF TGCAGTGCTAGAGTGACAACTGAAGCTTTCTTT
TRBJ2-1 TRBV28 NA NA CASSHRVGYNEQFF TGTGCCAGCAGTCACAGGGTGGGCTACAATGAGCAGTTCTTC
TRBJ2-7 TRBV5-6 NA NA CASSLAGASYEQYF TGTGCCAGCAGCTTGGCGGGAGCGTCCTACGAGCAGTACTTC
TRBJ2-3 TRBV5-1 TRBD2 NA CASSLGLAGGDTQYF TGCGCCAGCAGCTTGGGCCTAGCGGGAGGGGATACGCAGTATTTT
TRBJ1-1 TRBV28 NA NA CASSVGGNRVAFF TGTGCCAGCAGCGTTGGGGGGAATCGGGTAGCTTTCTTT
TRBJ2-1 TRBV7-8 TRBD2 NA CASSDEAGSYNEQFF TGTGCCAGCAGCGATGAAGCGGGGTCCTACAATGAGCAGTTCTTC
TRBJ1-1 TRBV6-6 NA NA CASSLTGSGTEAFF TGTGCCAGCAGTTTGACAGGCTCGGGCACTGAAGCTTTCTTT
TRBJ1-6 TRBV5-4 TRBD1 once CAGSGGTGVRSPLHF TGTGCCGGCAGCGGGGGGACAGGGGTGCGGTCACCCCTCCACTTT
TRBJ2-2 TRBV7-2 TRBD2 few CASSSPGRVFTGELFF TGTGCCAGCAGCTCCCCCGGGAGGGTATTCACCGGGGAGCTGTTTTTT
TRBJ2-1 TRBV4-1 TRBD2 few CASTDPRRGAYNEQFF TGCGCCAGTACAGACCCGAGGCGGGGGGCCTACAATGAGCAGTTCTTC
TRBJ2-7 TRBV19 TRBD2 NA CASSIVGTSIYEQYF TGTGCCAGTAGTATAGTAGGGACTAGCATCTACGAGCAGTACTTC
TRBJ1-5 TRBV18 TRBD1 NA CASSPAGGNNQPQHF TGTGCCAGCTCACCCGCAGGGGGTAACAATCAGCCCCAGCATTTT
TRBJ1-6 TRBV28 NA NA CASSLHQSSSYNSPLHF TGTGCCAGCAGTTTGCATCAGTCAAGCTCCTATAATTCACCCCTCCACTTT
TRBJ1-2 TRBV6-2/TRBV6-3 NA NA CASSYDGGLYGYTF TGTGCCAGCAGTTACGATGGAGGCCTGTATGGCTACACCTTC
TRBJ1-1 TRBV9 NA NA CASGLGGGTEAFF TGTGCCAGTGGGCTGGGGGGAGGCACTGAAGCTTTCTTT
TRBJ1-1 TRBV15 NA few CATSPAGSERTEAFF TGTGCCACCAGCCCAGCGGGGTCGGAGAGAACTGAAGCTTTCTTT
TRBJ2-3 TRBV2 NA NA CASSQPGYTQYF TGTGCCAGCAGTCAGCCCGGGTATACGCAGTATTTT
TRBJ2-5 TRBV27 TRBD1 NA CATHPRGPIYVETQYF TGTGCCACCCATCCCAGGGGGCCCATCTATGTGGAGACCCAGTACTTC
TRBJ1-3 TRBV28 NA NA CASSSPGGSGTIYF TGTGCCAGCAGTTCGCCCGGGGGTTCGGGCACCATATATTTT